Sequencing of this T cell receptor (beta chain) was carried out in a study of cytomegalovirus exposure and HLA in healthy donors. PCR employed 60 Vbeta and 13 Jbeta primers. Sequenced by immunoSEQ multiplex PCR; TCRdb stores in-frame clones only, minus some. Among 150,000 to 200,000 clones, around two thirds were seen once, and the ten largest hold approximately 1.5%. Germline V CDR1 and CDR2: MNHEY, SMNVEV (reference sequence). Deletions cut 6 bases from V and 4 bases from J, with 13 bases between. The CDR3 contains 13 residues. The sequencing input was PBMCs. The rearrangement uses TRBV27 and TRBJ2-7; no clear D gene. This TCR derives from a man aged 50-60 years in good health and CMV-seronegative. The CDR3 loop reads CASRYMERYEQYF. CDR3 DNA: TGTGCCAGCAGATACATGGAGAGGTACGAGCAGTACTTC.